The rows below give T cell receptor beta chains drawn from one sample of a study of T cells in Graves' hyperthyroidism and ophthalmopathy. TCRdb independently ran MiXCR on the multiplex PCR reads; one entry per CDR3 protein. The sample includes 490,000 or so distinct CDR3 sequences, about 16% of them seen just once. Sequencing was performed on blood. The receptor set was obtained from a woman aged 25 to 39 with Graves' ophthalmopathy. Each CDR3 is given with its conserved first and last residue. A D gene is named only where the DNA matches it firmly. Not all rows give a size; the values are once, few, many and, for expanded clones, a class.

d_gene	v_gene	j_gene	abundance	CDR3nt	CDR3aa
TRBD1	TRBV28	TRBJ2-7	many	TGTGCCAGCAGCCCGGACAGGGGGCGGCGGGAGCAGTACTTC	CASSPDRGRREQYF
NA	TRBV3-1	TRBJ2-3	many	TGTGCCAGCAGCCAAGTATTGGACCGCGGAGATACGCAGTATTTT	CASSQVLDRGDTQYF
TRBD2	TRBV4-3	TRBJ2-3	NA	TGCGCCAGCAGCCAAATTGGTATACTAGCGGGAGACAAAGATACGCAGTATTTT	CASSQIGILAGDKDTQYF
NA	TRBV7-9	TRBJ2-7	NA	TGTGCCAGCAGCTTAGGTGCCATTTACGAGCAGTACTTC	CASSLGAIYEQYF
TRBD1	TRBV9	TRBJ2-2	NA	TGTGCCAGCAGCGTAGTAGGGACAGCGAACACCGGGGAGCTGTTTTTT	CASSVVGTANTGELFF
NA	TRBV5-1	TRBJ2-1	many	TGCGCCAGCAGCTTGGCCGGAGGGAACTCCTACAATGAGCAGTTCTTC	CASSLAGGNSYNEQFF
NA	TRBV6-1	TRBJ2-2	NA	TGTGCCAGCAGCCCCGGGACGACCGGGGAGCTGTTTTTT	CASSPGTTGELFF
NA	TRBV7-2	TRBJ2-7	many	TGTGCCAGCAGCTTAGCGGTTGGCCTATCCGAGCAGTACTTC	CASSLAVGLSEQYF
TRBD1	TRBV2	TRBJ2-1	many	TGTGCCAGCAGGATAGGACAGGGGGCGAATGAGCAGTTCTTC	CASRIGQGANEQFF
TRBD2	TRBV7-2	TRBJ2-5	many	TGTGCCAGCAGCCGGGGGGGGGGCAGGGAGGAGACCCAGTACTTC	CASSRGGGREETQYF
NA	TRBV5-1	TRBJ1-1	NA	TGCGCCAGCAGCTTGACGCACGTGAACACTGAAGCTTTCTTT	CASSLTHVNTEAFF
TRBD2	TRBV28	TRBJ2-1	few	TGTGCCAGTGCCGCCTCTAGCGGGAGTTACAATGAGCAGTTCTTC	CASAASSGSYNEQFF
NA	TRBV15	TRBJ2-1	few	TGTGCCACCAGCTCTATAAATCGGGGGTTCCAGTTCTTC	CATSSINRGFQFF
NA	TRBV28	TRBJ1-1	many	TGTGCCAGCAGTACCCGGCCTGACGGGTCTGAAGCTTTCTTT	CASSTRPDGSEAFF
NA	TRBV20-1	TRBJ2-5	many	TGCAGTGGCTGGACGGAGACCCAGTACTTC	CSGWTETQYF
NA	TRBV7-2	TRBJ2-1	few	TGTGCCAGCAGCTTAAGAAGCGCTAGTTCCCATGAGCAGTTCTTC	CASSLRSASSHEQFF
TRBD2	TRBV4-1	TRBJ2-3	NA	TGCGCCAGCAGCCAAGAGTATCCTAGCGGGAGCACAGATACGCAGTATTTT	CASSQEYPSGSTDTQYF
TRBD1	TRBV12-3/TRBV12-4	TRBJ2-4	few	TGTGCCAGCAGCCCTACAGGGGGCAGAGGAAACATTCAGTACTTC	CASSPTGGRGNIQYF